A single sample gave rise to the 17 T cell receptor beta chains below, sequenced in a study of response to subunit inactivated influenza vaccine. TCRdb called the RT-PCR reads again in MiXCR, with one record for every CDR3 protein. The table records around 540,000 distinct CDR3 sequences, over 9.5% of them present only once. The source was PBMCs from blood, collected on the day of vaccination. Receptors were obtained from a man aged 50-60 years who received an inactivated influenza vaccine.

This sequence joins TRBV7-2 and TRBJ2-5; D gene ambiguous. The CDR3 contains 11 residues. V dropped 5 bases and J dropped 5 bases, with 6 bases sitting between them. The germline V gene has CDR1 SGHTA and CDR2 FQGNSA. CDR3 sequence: CASSQDETQYF. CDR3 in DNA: TGTGCCAGCAGCCAGGATGAGACCCAGTACTTC.

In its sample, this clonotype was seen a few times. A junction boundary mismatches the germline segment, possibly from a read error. Written as DNA, the CDR3 is TGTGCCAGCAGCGCAGGACAGGCGCAACGTAGCTTC. This translates into CASSAGQAQRSF. V is TRBV9 and J is TRBJ2-1; TRBD1 agrees at 7 bases. The V gene's germline CDR1 is SGDLS and CDR2 YYNGEE. The CDR3 sequence is 12 residues long.

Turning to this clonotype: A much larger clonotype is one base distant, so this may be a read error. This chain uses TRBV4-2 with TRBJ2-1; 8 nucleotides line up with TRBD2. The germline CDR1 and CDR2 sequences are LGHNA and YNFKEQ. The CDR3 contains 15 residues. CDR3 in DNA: TGTACCAGCAGCCAAGGGTCAAGCGGGAGAGATGAGCAGTTCTTC. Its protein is CTSSQGSSGRDEQFF.

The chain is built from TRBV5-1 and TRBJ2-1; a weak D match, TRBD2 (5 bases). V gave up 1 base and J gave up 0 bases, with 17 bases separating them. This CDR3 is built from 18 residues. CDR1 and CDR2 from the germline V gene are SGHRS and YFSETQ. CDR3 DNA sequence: TGCGCCAGCAGCTTGTTGGCTAGCCGGGCAAGCTCCTACAATGAGCAGTTCTTC. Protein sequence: CASSLLASRASSYNEQFF.

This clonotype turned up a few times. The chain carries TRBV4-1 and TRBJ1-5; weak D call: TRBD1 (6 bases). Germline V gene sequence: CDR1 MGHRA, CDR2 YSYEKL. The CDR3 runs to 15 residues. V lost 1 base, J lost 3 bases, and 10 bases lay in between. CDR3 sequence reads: CASSQGDTDNQPQHF. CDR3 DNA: TGCGCCAGCAGCCAAGGGGACACAGACAATCAGCCCCAGCATTTT.

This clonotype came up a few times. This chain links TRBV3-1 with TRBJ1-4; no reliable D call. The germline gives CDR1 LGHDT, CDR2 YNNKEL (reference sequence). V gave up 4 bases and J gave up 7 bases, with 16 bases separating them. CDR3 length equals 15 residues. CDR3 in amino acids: CASSRNTVSGEKLFF. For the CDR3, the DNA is TGTGCCAGCAGCCGCAACACGGTTTCCGGTGAAAAACTGTTTTTT.

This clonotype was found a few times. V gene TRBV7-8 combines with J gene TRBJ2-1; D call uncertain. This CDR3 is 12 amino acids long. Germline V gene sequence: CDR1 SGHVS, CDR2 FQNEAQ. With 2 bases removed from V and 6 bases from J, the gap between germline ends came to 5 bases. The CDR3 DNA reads TGTGCCAGCAGCTTATGGCGCAATGAGCAGTTCTTC. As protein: CASSLWRNEQFF.

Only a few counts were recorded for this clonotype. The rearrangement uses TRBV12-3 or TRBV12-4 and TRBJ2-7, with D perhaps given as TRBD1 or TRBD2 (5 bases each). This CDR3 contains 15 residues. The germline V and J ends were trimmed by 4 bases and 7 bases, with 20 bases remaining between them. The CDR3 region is CASSWGSGPTGEQYF. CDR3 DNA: TGTGCCAGCAGTTGGGGTTCAGGGCCGACGGGGGAGCAGTACTTC.

CDR3 DNA sequence: TGTGCCACCAGCAGAGATCTGGGACTAGCGGGAGGGCGGAGGTACGAGCAGTACTTC. This sequence encodes CATSRDLGLAGGRRYEQYF. The V call is TRBV15, the J call TRBJ2-7; TRBD2 matches 16 bases. The CDR3 totals 19 residues. V was clipped by 0 bases and J by 4 bases; unmatched bases: 9. The germline V gene encodes CDR1 LNHNV and CDR2 YYDKDF (reference sequence).

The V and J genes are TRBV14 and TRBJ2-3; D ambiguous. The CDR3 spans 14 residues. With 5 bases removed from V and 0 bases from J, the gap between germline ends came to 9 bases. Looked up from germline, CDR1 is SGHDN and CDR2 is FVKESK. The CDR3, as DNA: TGTGCCAGCAGCTCAGATTATAGCACAGATACGCAGTATTTT. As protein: CASSSDYSTDTQYF. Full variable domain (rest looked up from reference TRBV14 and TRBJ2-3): EAGVTQFPSHSVIEKGQTVTLRCDPISGHDNLYWYRRVMGKEIKFLLHFVKESKQDESGMPNNRFLAERTGGTYSTLKVQPAELEDSGVYFCASSSDYSTDTQYFGPGTRLTVL.

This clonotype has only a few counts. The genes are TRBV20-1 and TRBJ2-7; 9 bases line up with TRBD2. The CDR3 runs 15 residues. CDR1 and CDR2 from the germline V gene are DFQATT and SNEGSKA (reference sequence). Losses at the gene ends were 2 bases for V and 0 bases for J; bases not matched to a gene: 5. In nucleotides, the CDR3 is TGCAGTGCTAGACAGCGACTAGCGGCCTCCTACGAGCAGTACTTC. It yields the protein CSARQRLAASYEQYF.

CDR3 amino acids: CASSRGSGGERTSTDTQYF. In DNA form, the CDR3 reads TGCGCCAGCAGCCGAGGTAGCGGGGGGGAGCGAACTAGCACAGATACGCAGTATTTT. V and J are TRBV4-3 and TRBJ2-3; 11 positions agree with TRBD2. The CDR3 is 19 residues long. CDR1 and CDR2 (germline): LGHNA, YSLEER. J was trimmed by 0 bases and V by 4 bases; bases with no gene match: 12.

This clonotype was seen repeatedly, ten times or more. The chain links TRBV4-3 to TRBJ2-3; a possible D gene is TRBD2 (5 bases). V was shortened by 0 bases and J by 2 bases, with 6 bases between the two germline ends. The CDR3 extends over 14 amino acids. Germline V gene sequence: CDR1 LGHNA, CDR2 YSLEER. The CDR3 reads CASSQDGDTDTQYF. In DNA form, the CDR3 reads TGCGCCAGCAGCCAAGACGGGGACACAGATACGCAGTATTTT.

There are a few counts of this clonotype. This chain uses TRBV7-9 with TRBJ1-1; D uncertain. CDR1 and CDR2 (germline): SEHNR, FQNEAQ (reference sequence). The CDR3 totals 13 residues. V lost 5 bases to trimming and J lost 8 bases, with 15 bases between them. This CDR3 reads CASSLEFADEAFF. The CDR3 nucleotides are TGTGCCAGCAGCCTAGAGTTCGCGGACGAAGCTTTCTTT.

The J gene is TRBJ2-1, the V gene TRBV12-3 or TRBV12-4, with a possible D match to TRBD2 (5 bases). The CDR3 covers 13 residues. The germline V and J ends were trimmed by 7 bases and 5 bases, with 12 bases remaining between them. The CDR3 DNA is TGTGCCAGCAAGCCCGGTAGCGACAATGAGCAGTTCTTC. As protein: CASKPGSDNEQFF.

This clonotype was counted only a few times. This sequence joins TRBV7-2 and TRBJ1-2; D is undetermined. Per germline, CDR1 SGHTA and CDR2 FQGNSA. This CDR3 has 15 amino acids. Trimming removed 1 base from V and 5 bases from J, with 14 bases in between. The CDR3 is CASSLVPEVPYGYTF. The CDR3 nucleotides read TGTGCCAGCAGCTTAGTGCCGGAGGTACCATATGGCTACACCTTC.

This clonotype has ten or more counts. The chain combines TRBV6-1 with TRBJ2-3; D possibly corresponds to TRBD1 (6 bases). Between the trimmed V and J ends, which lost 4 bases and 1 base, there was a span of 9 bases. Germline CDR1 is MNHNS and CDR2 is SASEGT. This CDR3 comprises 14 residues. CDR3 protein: CASSGYRGTDTQYF. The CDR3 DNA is TGTGCCAGCAGTGGCTACAGGGGCACAGATACGCAGTATTTT.